Below are 8 T cell receptor beta chains sequenced from a single sample in a study of T cell responses to AZD1222 COVID-19 vaccine. Repertoires were generated with immunoSEQ multiplex PCR, while TCRdb's copy carries only in-frame clones and drops some. The table shows some 100,000 clones, with about nine tenths occurring only once. This specimen consisted of peripheral blood, obtained on day 0 of AZD1222 vaccination. Source of these receptors: an adult in good health.

This clone is a singleton in its sample. The chain carries TRBV19 and TRBJ1-2, with 9 positions matching TRBD1. Trimming removed 6 bases from V and 4 bases from J; junction bases left unmatched: 6. Germline loops: CDR1 LNHDA, CDR2 SQIVND (reference sequence). The CDR3 extends over 14 amino acids. CDR3 DNA: TGTGCCAGTAGCAACCCGGGACAGGGCTATGGCTACACCTTC. This codes for CASSNPGQGYGYTF.

In this sample, this clone turned up once. The chain uses TRBV19 and TRBJ2-3; the D gene is possibly TRBD2 (6 bases). Trimming left V 3 bases short and J 0 bases short, with 10 bases between. This CDR3 is 15 amino acids long. Germline lookup yields CDR1 LNHDA and CDR2 SQIVND (reference sequence). This CDR3 is CASSIGGISTDTQYF. The CDR3 region has the DNA TGTGCCAGTAGTATCGGCGGGATTAGCACAGATACGCAGTATTTT.

The J gene is TRBJ2-7, the V gene TRBV6-1; D possibly matches TRBD1 or TRBD2 (7 bases each). The CDR3 has 17 residues. Germline V gene sequence: CDR1 MNHNS, CDR2 SASEGT. Trimming removed 1 base at V and 0 bases at J, with 16 bases between. In DNA form, the CDR3 reads TGTGCCAGCAGTGAAGTGGCGGGGGACAGAAGCTCCTACGAGCAGTACTTC. Its protein product is CASSEVAGDRSSYEQYF.

J is TRBJ1-3 and V is TRBV4-2; D is undetermined. The CDR3 loop spans 16 amino acids. Germline V gives CDR1 LGHNA, CDR2 YNFKEQ. Trimming shortened V by 3 bases and J by 0 bases, and 12 bases separated the two germline ends. The CDR3 region has the DNA TGTGCCAGCAGCCATCCGGGAGCTAACTCTGGAAACACCATATATTTT. This encodes CASSHPGANSGNTIYF.

This chain links TRBV5-8 with TRBJ2-2; unclear D gene. CDR3 length equals 16 residues. V was trimmed by 5 bases and J by 3 bases, leaving 17 bases between them. Germline V gene lookup returns CDR1 SGHTS and CDR2 YDEGEE. DNA for the CDR3: TGTGCCAGCAGTGCACTTAACAGCTACTACACCGGGGAGCTGTTTTTT. This translates into CASSALNSYYTGELFF.

The genes are TRBV6-5 and TRBJ1-1; D is ambiguous. Trimming removed 7 bases at V and 2 bases at J, with 11 bases between. Per the germline V gene, CDR1 is MNHEY and CDR2 is SVGAGI. There are 13 residues in the CDR3. The CDR3 region is CASIRPGNTEAFF. Written as DNA, the CDR3 is TGTGCCAGCATACGGCCAGGTAACACTGAAGCTTTCTTT.

CDR3 coding DNA: TGTGCCAGCAGCGTAGCCTCCGGGACAGATAACACCGGGGAGCTGTTTTTT. This gives the protein CASSVASGTDNTGELFF. The gene calls are TRBV9 and TRBJ2-2; 7 nucleotides agree with TRBD1. The CDR3 length is 17 residues. Germline trimming cut 0 bases from V and 2 bases from J; bases unmatched to any gene: 7. Germline-derived CDR1 and CDR2 are SGDLS and YYNGEE.

V and J are TRBV12-3 or TRBV12-4 and TRBJ1-2; the match to TRBD1 covers 7 bases. This CDR3 has 13 residues. The V segment lost 4 bases and the J segment 5 bases; nucleotides outside the gene matches: 4. The CDR3: CASSYQGGYGYTF. The CDR3 bases are TGTGCCAGCAGTTATCAGGGGGGGTATGGCTACACCTTC.